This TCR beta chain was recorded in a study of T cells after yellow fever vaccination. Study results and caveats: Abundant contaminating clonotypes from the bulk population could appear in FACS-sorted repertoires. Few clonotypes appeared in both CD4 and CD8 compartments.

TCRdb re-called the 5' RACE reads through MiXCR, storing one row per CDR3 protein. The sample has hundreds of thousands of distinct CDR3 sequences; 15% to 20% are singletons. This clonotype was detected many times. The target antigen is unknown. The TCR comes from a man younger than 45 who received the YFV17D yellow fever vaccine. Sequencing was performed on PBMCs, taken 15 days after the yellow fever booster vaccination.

The CDR3 DNA is TGTGCCAGCAGCTCCGGGACAGGGGCCTACGAGCAGTACTTC. Translation gives CASSSGTGAYEQYF. The genes are TRBV12-3 or TRBV12-4 and TRBJ2-7; 10 bases are a match to TRBD1. V was pared by 6 bases and J by 2 bases, with 4 bases of the junction left unmatched. The length of the CDR3 is 14 residues.